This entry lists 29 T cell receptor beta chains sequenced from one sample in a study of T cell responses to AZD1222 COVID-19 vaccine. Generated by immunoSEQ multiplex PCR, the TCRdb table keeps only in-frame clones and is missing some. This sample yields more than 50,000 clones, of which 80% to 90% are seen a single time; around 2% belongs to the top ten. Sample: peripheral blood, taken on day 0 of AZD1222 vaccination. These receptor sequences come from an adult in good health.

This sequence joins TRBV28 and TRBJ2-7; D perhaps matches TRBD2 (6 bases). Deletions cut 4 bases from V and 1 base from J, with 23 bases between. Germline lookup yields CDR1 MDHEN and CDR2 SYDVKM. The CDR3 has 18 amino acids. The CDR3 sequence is CASSSPPWLTGRSYEQYF. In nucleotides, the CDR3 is TGTGCCAGCAGTTCCCCTCCCTGGTTAACCGGGAGATCCTACGAGCAGTACTTC.

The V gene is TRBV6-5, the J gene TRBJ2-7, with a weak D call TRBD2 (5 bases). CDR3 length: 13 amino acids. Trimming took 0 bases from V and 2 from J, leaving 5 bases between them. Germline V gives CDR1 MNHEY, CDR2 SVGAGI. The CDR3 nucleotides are TGTGCCAGCAGTTACTCCGGGACCTACGAGCAGTACTTC. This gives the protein CASSYSGTYEQYF.

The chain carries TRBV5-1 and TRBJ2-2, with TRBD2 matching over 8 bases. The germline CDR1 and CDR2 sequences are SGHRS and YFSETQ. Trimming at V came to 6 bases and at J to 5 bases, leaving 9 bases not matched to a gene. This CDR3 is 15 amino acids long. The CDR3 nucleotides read TGCGCCAGCAACCTTAGCGGGAAGGAGACCGGGGAGCTGTTTTTT. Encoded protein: CASNLSGKETGELFF.

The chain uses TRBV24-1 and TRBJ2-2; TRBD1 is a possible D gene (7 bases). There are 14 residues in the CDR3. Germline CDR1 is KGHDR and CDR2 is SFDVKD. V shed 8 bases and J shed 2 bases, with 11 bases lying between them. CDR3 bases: TGTGCCACCACAGGGGGGCCTAACACCGGGGAGCTGTTTTTT. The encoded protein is CATTGGPNTGELFF.

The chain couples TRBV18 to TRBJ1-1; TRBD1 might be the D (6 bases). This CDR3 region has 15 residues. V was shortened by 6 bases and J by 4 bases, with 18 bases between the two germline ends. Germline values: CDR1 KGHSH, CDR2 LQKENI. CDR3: CASSTGQRAGTEAFF. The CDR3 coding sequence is TGTGCCAGCTCGACGGGACAACGGGCGGGCACTGAAGCTTTCTTT.

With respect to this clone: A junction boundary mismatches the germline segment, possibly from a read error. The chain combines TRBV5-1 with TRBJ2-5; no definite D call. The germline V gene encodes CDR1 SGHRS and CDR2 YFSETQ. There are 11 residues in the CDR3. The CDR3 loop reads CASSDHETQYF. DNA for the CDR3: TGCGCCAGCAGCGACCACGAGACCCAGTACTTC.

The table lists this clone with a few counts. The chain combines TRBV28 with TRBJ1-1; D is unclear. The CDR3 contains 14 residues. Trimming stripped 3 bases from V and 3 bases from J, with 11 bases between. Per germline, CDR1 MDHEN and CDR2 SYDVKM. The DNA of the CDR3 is TGTGCCAGCAGTTTCGTCAGGAGCTACACTGAAGCTTTCTTT. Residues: CASSFVRSYTEAFF.

The CDR3 sequence is CASSPTGPGSNQPQHF. The CDR3 bases are TGTGCCAGCTCACCAACCGGGCCTGGGAGCAATCAGCCCCAGCATTTT. This sequence joins TRBV18 and TRBJ1-5; D gene unclear. Trimming removed 2 bases from V and 1 base from J, with 12 bases in between. Germline V lookup: CDR1 KGHSH, CDR2 LQKENI. This CDR3 is 16 amino acids long.

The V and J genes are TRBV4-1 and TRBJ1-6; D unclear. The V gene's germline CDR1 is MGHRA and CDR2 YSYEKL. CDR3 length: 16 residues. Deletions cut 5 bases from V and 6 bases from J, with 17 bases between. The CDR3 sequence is CASSLFTGIFNSPLHF. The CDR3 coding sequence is TGCGCCAGCAGCTTATTTACCGGGATCTTTAATTCACCCCTCCACTTT.

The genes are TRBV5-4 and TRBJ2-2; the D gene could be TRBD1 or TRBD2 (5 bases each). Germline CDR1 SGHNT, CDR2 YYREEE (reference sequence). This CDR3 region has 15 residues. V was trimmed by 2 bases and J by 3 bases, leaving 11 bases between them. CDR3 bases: TGTGCCAGCAGCTTTCGGGGCGTCGACACCGGGGAGCTGTTTTTT. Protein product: CASSFRGVDTGELFF. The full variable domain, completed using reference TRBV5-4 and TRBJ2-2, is ETGVTQSPTHLIKTRGQQVTLRCSSQSGHNTVSWYQQALGQGPQFIFQYYREEENGRGNFPPRFSGLQFPNYSSELNVNALELDDSALYLCASSFRGVDTGELFFGEGSRLTVL.

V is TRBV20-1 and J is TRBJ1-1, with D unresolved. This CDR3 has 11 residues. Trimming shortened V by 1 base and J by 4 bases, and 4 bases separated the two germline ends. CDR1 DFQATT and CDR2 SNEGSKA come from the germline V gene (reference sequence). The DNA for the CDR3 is TGCAGTGCTAGAGGGGCCACTGAAGCTTTCTTT. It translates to CSARGATEAFF.

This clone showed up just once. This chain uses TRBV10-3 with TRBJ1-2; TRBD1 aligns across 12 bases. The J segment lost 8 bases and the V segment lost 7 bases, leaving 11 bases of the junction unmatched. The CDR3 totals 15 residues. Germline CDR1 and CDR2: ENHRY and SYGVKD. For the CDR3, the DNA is TGTGCCATCACCCCCAGGGGACAGGGGGCAGAAGGCTACACCTTC. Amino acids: CAITPRGQGAEGYTF.

The CDR3 loop is CASSLVSGSMRAGELFF. The CDR3 DNA reads TGTGCCAGCAGTTTAGTGAGCGGGAGCATGAGGGCCGGGGAGCTGTTTTTT. The genes are TRBV27 and TRBJ2-2; 8 bases align to TRBD2. The CDR3 has 17 residues. CDR1 is MNHEY and CDR2 is SMNVEV in the germline V gene (reference sequence). V trimming: 2 bases; J trimming: 6 bases; junction bases outside the gene matches: 11.

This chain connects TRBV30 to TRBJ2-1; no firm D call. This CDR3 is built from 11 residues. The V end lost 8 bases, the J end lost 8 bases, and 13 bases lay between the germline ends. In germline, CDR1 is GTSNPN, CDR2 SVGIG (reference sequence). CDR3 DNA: TGTGCCAGTGCTACACTCGATGAGCAGTTCTTC. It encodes CASATLDEQFF.

The CDR3 DNA reads as TGTGCCAGCAGTCGGGACAGATATCAGCCCCAGCATTTT. It encodes CASSRDRYQPQHF. The chain links TRBV27 to TRBJ1-5; 7 bases align to TRBD1. CDR1 and CDR2 (germline): MNHEY, SMNVEV (reference sequence). Trimming took 5 bases from V and 5 from J; bases not matched to a gene: 3. The CDR3 runs 13 residues.

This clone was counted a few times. In nucleotides, the CDR3 is TGCAGCGTCCACAATTTGGGGGGGGATGGCTACACCTTC. Translated, it gives CSVHNLGGDGYTF. The rearrangement joins TRBV29-1 to TRBJ1-2, with D perhaps matching TRBD1 (5 bases). Per germline, CDR1 SQVTM and CDR2 ANQGSEA. The V and J ends lost 6 bases and 6 bases respectively, with 17 bases between them. CDR3 length: 13 amino acids.

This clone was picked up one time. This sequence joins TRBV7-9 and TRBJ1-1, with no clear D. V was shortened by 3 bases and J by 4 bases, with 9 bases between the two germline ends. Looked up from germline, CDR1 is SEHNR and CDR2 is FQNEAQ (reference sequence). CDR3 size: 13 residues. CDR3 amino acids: CASSFEAGTEAFF. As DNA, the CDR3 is TGTGCCAGCAGCTTTGAGGCGGGCACTGAAGCTTTCTTT.

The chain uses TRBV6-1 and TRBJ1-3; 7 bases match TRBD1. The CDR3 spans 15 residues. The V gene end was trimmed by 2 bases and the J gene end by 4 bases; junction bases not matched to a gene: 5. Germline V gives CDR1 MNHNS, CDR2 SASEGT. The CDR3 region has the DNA TGTGCCAGCAGTGAATGGGACAGTCCGGGAAACACCATATATTTT. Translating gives CASSEWDSPGNTIYF.

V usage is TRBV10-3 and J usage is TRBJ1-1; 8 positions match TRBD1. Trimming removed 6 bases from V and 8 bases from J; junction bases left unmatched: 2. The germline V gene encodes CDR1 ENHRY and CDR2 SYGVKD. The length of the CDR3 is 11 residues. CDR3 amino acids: CAIRGTGEAFF. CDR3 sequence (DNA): TGTGCCATCAGGGGGACAGGAGAAGCTTTCTTT.

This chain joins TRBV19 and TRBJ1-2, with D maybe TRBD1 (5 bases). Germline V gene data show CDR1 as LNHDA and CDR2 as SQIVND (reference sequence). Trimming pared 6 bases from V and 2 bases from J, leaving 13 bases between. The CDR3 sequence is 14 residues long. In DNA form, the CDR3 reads TGTGCCAGTAGAGGGGTCTCTCACAACTATGGCTACACCTTC. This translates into CASRGVSHNYGYTF.

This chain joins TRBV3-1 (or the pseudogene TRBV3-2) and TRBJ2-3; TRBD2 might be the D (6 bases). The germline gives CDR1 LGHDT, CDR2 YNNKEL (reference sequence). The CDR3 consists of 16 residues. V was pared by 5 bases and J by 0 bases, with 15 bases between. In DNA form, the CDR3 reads TGTGCCAGCAGCGGATCTTGGAGCGGGAGCACAGATACGCAGTATTTT. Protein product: CASSGSWSGSTDTQYF.

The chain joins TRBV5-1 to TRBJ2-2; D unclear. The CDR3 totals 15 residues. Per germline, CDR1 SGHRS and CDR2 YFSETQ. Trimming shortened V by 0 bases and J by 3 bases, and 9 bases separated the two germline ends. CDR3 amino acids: CASSLARSDTGELFF. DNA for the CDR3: TGCGCCAGCAGCTTGGCTAGGAGTGACACCGGGGAGCTGTTTTTT.

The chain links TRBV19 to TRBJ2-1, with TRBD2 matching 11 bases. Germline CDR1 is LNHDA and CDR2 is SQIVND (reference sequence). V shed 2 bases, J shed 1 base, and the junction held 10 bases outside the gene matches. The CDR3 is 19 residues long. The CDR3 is CASSIIRSSGRRSYNEQFF. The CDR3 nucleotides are TGTGCCAGTAGTATAATAAGGTCTAGCGGGAGGAGGTCCTACAATGAGCAGTTCTTC.

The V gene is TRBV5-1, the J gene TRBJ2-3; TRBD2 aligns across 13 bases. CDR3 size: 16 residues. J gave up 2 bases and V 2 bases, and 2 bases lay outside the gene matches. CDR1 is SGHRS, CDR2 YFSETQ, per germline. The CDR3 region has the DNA TGCGCCAGCAGCTTCGGGACTAGCGGGATCACAGATACGCAGTATTTT. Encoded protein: CASSFGTSGITDTQYF.

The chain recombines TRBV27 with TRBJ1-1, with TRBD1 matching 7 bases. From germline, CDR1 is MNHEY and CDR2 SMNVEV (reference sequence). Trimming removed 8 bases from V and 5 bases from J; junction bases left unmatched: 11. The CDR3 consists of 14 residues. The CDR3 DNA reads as TGTGCCAGCCGAGGGGGCCTTCCCAGGACTGAAGCTTTCTTT. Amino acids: CASRGGLPRTEAFF.

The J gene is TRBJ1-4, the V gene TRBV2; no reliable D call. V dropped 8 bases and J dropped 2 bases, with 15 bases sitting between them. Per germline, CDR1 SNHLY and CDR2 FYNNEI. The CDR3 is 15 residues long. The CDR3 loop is CASGTDRPTNEKLFF. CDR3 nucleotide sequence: TGTGCCAGCGGAACGGACCGCCCGACTAATGAAAAACTGTTTTTT. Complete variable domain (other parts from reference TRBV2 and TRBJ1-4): EPEVTQTPSHQVTQMGQEVILRCVPISNHLYFYWYRQILGQKVEFLVSFYNNEISEKSEIFDDQFSVERPDGSNFTLKIRSTKLEDSAMYFCASGTDRPTNEKLFFGSGTQLSVL.

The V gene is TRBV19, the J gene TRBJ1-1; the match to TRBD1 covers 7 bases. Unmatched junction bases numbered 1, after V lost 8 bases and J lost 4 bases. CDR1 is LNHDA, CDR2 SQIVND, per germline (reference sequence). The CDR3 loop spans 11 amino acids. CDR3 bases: TGTGCCAGTTACAGGGGCACTGAAGCTTTCTTT. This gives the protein CASYRGTEAFF.

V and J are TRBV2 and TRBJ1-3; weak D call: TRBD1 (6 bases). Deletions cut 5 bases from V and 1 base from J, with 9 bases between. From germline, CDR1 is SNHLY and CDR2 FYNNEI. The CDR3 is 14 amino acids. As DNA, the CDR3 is TGTGCCAGCAGTAAAGACAGGTCTGGAAACACCATATATTTT. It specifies CASSKDRSGNTIYF.

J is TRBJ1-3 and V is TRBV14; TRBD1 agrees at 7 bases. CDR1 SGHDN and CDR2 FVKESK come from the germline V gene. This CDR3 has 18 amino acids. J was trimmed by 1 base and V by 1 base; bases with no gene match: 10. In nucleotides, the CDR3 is TGTGCCAGCAGCCAAGGGGTGCCGACAGGGCTTTCTGGAAACACCATATATTTT. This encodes CASSQGVPTGLSGNTIYF.